This passage covers 22 T cell receptor beta chains from one sample sequenced in a study of T-cell memory formation after mild COVID-19. One entry per CDR3 protein, called by TCRdb with MiXCR from the 5' RACE reads. The sample carries over 70,000 distinct CDR3 sequences, about 13% recorded once. The sample consisted of PBMCs or a T cell subset sorted from them (not recorded which). All receptors derive from an adult woman who had mild COVID-19 (a few samples of this study predate the infection). Cell type and time point are not known.

The chain couples TRBV3-1 to TRBJ1-5; no reliable D call. The CDR3 loop spans 14 amino acids. Germline loops: CDR1 LGHDT, CDR2 YNNKEL (reference sequence). V dropped 5 bases and J dropped 2 bases, with 10 bases sitting between them. CDR3 nucleotide sequence: TGTGCCAGCAGCTCGGGTGTCGGCAATCAGCCCCAGCATTTT. Translated, it gives CASSSGVGNQPQHF.

The V call is TRBV21-1, the J call TRBJ1-2. TRBV21-1 is a known pseudogene. The CDR3 spans 12 residues. As DNA, the CDR3 is TGTGCCAGCAGCAAAGGGGTTAATGGCTACACCTTC. Its protein is CASSKGVNGYTF.

The chain is built from TRBV7-9 and TRBJ2-1; 12 bases match TRBD2. Germline CDR1 reads SEHNR; CDR2 reads FQNEAQ (reference sequence). This CDR3 region has 18 residues. V shed 5 bases and J 0 bases; nucleotides not matched to a gene: 8. The CDR3 sequence: CASSRLAGASSSYNEQFF. In DNA, the CDR3 is TGTGCCAGCAGCAGACTAGCGGGGGCCTCTAGCTCCTACAATGAGCAGTTCTTC.

The rearrangement joins TRBV20-1 to TRBJ2-7; no reliable D call. Trimming took off 1 base at V and 4 bases at J, with 8 bases between the two ends. Per germline, CDR1 DFQATT and CDR2 SNEGSKA (reference sequence). The CDR3 contains 12 residues. The CDR3 DNA is TGCAGTGCTAGAGTATTGGGATACGAGCAGTACTTC. This translates into CSARVLGYEQYF.

This clonotype was observed a few times. This rearrangement joins TRBV15 to TRBJ1-2; D is unclear. Germline V gives CDR1 LNHNV, CDR2 YYDKDF (reference sequence). The CDR3 spans 15 residues. Trimming left V 0 bases short and J 4 bases short, with 12 bases between. CDR3 nucleotide sequence: TGTGCCACCAGCAGAGAGGCAGAGGTTCTCTATGGCTACACCTTC. Translating gives CATSREAEVLYGYTF.

This clonotype turned up a few times. The rearrangement uses TRBV7-9 and TRBJ2-2; 12 nucleotides line up with TRBD2. The V and J ends lost 4 bases and 4 bases, in that order; junction bases with no gene match: 4. CDR3 length: 16 residues. In germline, CDR1 is SEHNR, CDR2 FQNEAQ (reference sequence). The CDR3 coding sequence is TGTGCCAGCAGCTCACTAGCGGGAGGTCGCACCGGGGAGCTGTTTTTT. Protein product: CASSSLAGGRTGELFF.

This chain uses TRBV6-5 with TRBJ1-5, with unresolved D. The CDR3 is 15 residues long. Trimming removed 0 bases at V and 4 bases at J, with 10 bases between. Germline loops: CDR1 MNHEY, CDR2 SVGAGI. Here the CDR3 reads CASSYSEGTNQPQHF. Here the CDR3 DNA reads TGTGCCAGCAGTTACTCGGAGGGTACAAATCAGCCCCAGCATTTT.

This clonotype was recorded a few times. The gene calls are TRBV5-1 and TRBJ1-1; no firm D call. Trimming cost V 4 bases and J 3 bases, with 13 bases left between them. Germline CDR1 reads SGHRS; CDR2 reads YFSETQ. The CDR3 contains 14 residues. CDR3 sequence: CASSGLDGDTEAFF. CDR3 DNA sequence: TGCGCCAGCAGCGGATTGGACGGGGACACTGAAGCTTTCTTT.

The CDR3 reads CATSETGQDYEQYF. CDR3 in DNA: TGTGCCACCAGTGAGACGGGACAGGACTACGAGCAGTACTTC. The chain uses TRBV24-1 and TRBJ2-7; 8 nucleotides agree with TRBD1. The V gene end was trimmed by 4 bases and the J gene end by 3 bases; junction bases not matched to a gene: 4. Germline CDR1 is KGHDR and CDR2 is SFDVKD. The CDR3 has 14 amino acids.

This sequence joins TRBV14 and TRBJ1-1, with D possibly matching TRBD1 (6 bases). The germline V and J ends were trimmed by 1 base and 4 bases, with 19 bases remaining between them. The CDR3 consists of 17 residues. Germline CDR1 is SGHDN and CDR2 is FVKESK. CDR3 amino acids: CASSQVRVVAGATEAFF. DNA of the CDR3: TGTGCCAGCAGCCAAGTAAGGGTAGTGGCAGGGGCCACTGAAGCTTTCTTT.

CDR3 sequence reads: CASTFGGLDEQYF. DNA of the CDR3: TGTGCCAGCACGTTTGGGGGACTCGACGAGCAGTACTTC. This rearrangement joins TRBV19 to TRBJ2-7; D might be TRBD2 (6 bases). V was cut by 9 bases and J by 5 bases, with 17 bases left in between. This CDR3 comprises 13 residues. Germline lookup yields CDR1 LNHDA and CDR2 SQIVND (reference sequence).

This clonotype has at least ten counts. V usage is TRBV18 and J usage is TRBJ2-7; D is undetermined. V lost 6 bases and J lost 4, with 10 bases in between. In germline, CDR1 is KGHSH, CDR2 LQKENI. The CDR3 runs 12 residues. DNA of the CDR3: TGTGCCAGCTCTCCCGAAGGTTACGAGCAGTACTTC. This gives the protein CASSPEGYEQYF.

This clonotype was observed a few times. V usage is TRBV7-9 and J usage is TRBJ1-1; D remains ambiguous. The germline V and J ends were trimmed by 5 bases and 1 base, with 23 bases remaining between them. The CDR3 runs to 18 residues. The germline V gene encodes CDR1 SEHNR and CDR2 FQNEAQ (reference sequence). The CDR3 DNA sequence: TGTGCCAGCAGCCTACCATCCCGGGCCCCGCGCGGGAACACTGAAGCTTTCTTT. It codes for CASSLPSRAPRGNTEAFF.

The rearrangement uses TRBV7-2 and TRBJ2-1; 9 bases fit TRBD2. Trimming took 5 bases from V and 4 from J; bases not matched to a gene: 9. The CDR3 consists of 16 residues. The germline V gene encodes CDR1 SGHTA and CDR2 FQGNSA. The CDR3 DNA follows: TGTGCCAGCAGCGGGCGAACTAGCGGGTTATACAATGAGCAGTTCTTC. Translation: CASSGRTSGLYNEQFF.

This clonotype was observed a few times. The V call is TRBV6-5, the J call TRBJ2-7; no clear D. Germline CDR1 is MNHEY and CDR2 is SVGAGI. The CDR3 consists of 13 residues. Trimming shortened V by 2 bases and J by 7 bases, and 12 bases separated the two germline ends. This chain's CDR3 is CASSYAPWGEQYF. CDR3 in DNA: TGTGCCAGCAGTTACGCGCCCTGGGGAGAGCAGTACTTC.

This clonotype was picked up a small number of times. V usage is TRBV6-6 and J usage is TRBJ2-3; D is unresolved. Germline V gene sequence: CDR1 MNHNY, CDR2 SVGAGI (reference sequence). The V gene lost 2 bases and the J gene lost 0 bases, with 9 bases spanning the gap. The CDR3 has 15 residues. The CDR3 loop is CASSYMGPSTDTQYF. In nucleotides, the CDR3 is TGTGCCAGCAGTTACATGGGTCCTAGCACAGATACGCAGTATTTT.

The CDR3 bases are TGCAGCGTTCGGCTAGCGGGATTCTACGAGCAGTACTTC. It codes for CSVRLAGFYEQYF. The genes are TRBV29-1 and TRBJ2-7, with TRBD2 identical over 9 bases. CDR3 length: 13 amino acids. Germline assignment: CDR1 SQVTM and CDR2 ANQGSEA. The ends lost 5 bases at V and 3 bases at J; junction bases unmatched: 5.

This clonotype showed up many times. CDR3 sequence: CASSFWQGDKGTQYF. For the CDR3, the DNA is TGTGCCAGCAGTTTCTGGCAGGGGGACAAAGGTACGCAGTATTTT. The gene calls are TRBV12-3 or TRBV12-4 and TRBJ2-3; 7 bases line up with TRBD1. This CDR3 spans 15 amino acids. J was trimmed by 8 bases and V by 3 bases; bases with no gene match: 11.

The gene calls are TRBV14 and TRBJ2-1, with TRBD2 as a possible D gene (5 bases). This CDR3 is built from 17 residues. Germline values: CDR1 SGHDN, CDR2 FVKESK. Trimming shortened V by 1 base and J by 4 bases, and 17 bases separated the two germline ends. CDR3 loop: CASSQVVVGLPYNEQFF. For the CDR3, the DNA is TGTGCCAGCAGCCAAGTGGTCGTAGGACTCCCATACAATGAGCAGTTCTTC.

As to this clonotype: One junction end disagrees with the germline gene, perhaps due to a read error. This chain joins TRBV7-7 and TRBJ2-5, with D uncertain. Germline CDR1 and CDR2: SSHAT and FNYEAQ (reference sequence). The CDR3 totals 15 residues. The CDR3 region is CASSRASPWEETQYF. The DNA of the CDR3 is TGTGCTAGCAGCCGGGCCTCCCCTTGGGAAGAGACCCAGTACTTC.

This clonotype came up many times. The J gene is TRBJ2-7, the V gene TRBV4-3; TRBD2 aligns across 7 bases. Germline CDR1 and CDR2: LGHNA and YSLEER. J gave up 0 bases and V 0 bases, and 8 bases lay outside the gene matches. CDR3 length: 17 amino acids. CDR3 region: CASSQELLGDYSYEQYF. The CDR3 DNA is TGCGCCAGCAGCCAAGAGCTCCTCGGGGACTACTCCTACGAGCAGTACTTC.

The sample holds a few counts of this clonotype. The rearrangement uses TRBV7-9 and TRBJ2-1; 9 positions match TRBD2. The CDR3 has 19 residues. V was pared by 5 bases and J by 2 bases, with 16 bases of the junction left unmatched. The germline V gene has CDR1 SEHNR and CDR2 FQNEAQ (reference sequence). In DNA form, the CDR3 reads TGTGCCAGCAGCCCCCGGGGTAGCGGGAGATATATCGCCTACAATGAGCAGTTCTTC. It translates to CASSPRGSGRYIAYNEQFF.